In its sample, the clone carrying this T cell receptor beta chain was seen once. These data come from a study of blood T cell repertoires in COVID-19. Measured with immunoSEQ multiplex PCR; TCRdb has only the in-frame clones, and not every one. This table holds around 310,000 clones, 89% found once. Germline assignment: CDR1 SGHAT and CDR2 FQDESV (reference sequence). J lost 3 bases, V lost 2 bases, and 6 bases had no gene match. The CDR3 runs 16 residues. The clonotype originates from a woman between 40 and 55 years old who had recovered from COVID-19. The sequenced sample was PBMCs or T cells enriched from blood (not recorded which). This chain connects TRBV11-1 to TRBJ2-3, with TRBD2 matching 9 bases. This CDR3 reads CASSLQPSGVTDTQYF. CDR3 coding DNA: TGTGCCAGCAGCTTACAGCCTAGCGGGGTAACAGATACGCAGTATTTT.